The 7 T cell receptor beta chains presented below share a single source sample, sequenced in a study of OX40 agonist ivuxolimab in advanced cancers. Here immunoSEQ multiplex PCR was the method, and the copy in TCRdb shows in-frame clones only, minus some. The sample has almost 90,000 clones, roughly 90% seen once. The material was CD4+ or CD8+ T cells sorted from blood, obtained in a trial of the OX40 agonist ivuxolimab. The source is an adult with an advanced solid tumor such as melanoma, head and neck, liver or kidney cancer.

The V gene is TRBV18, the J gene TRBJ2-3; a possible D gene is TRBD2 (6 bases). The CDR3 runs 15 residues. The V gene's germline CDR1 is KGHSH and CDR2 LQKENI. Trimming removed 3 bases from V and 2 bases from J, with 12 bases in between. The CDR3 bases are TGTGCCAGCTCACCCTCATGGGGGGACACAGATACGCAGTATTTT. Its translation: CASSPSWGDTDTQYF.

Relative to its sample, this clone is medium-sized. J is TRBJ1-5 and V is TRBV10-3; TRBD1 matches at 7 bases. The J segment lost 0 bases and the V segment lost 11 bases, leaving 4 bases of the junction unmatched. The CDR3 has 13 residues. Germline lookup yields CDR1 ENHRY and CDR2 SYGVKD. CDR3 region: CAVGTDSNQPQHF. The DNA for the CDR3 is TGTGCCGTCGGGACAGATAGCAATCAGCCCCAGCATTTT.

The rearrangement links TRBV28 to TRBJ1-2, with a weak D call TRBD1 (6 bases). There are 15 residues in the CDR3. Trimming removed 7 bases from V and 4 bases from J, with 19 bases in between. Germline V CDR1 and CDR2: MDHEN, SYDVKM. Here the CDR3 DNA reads TGTGCCAGCACCCCCCCACAGGGCAACGCCTATGGCTACACCTTC. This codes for CASTPPQGNAYGYTF.

CDR3 amino acids: CAWSEQSSGTEAFF. CDR3 sequence (DNA): TGTGCCTGGAGCGAACAGTCTTCTGGCACTGAAGCTTTCTTT. The V and J genes are TRBV30 and TRBJ1-1; D is unresolved. Looked up from germline, CDR1 is GTSNPN and CDR2 is SVGIG (reference sequence). V lost 3 bases to trimming and J lost 4 bases, with 15 bases between them. This CDR3 region has 14 residues.

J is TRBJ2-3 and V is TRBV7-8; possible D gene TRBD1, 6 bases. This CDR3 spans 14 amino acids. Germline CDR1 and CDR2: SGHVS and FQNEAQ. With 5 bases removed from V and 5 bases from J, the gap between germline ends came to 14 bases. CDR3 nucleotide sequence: TGTGCCAGCAGCAAAACAGGGCGCGGAGATACGCAGTATTTT. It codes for CASSKTGRGDTQYF.

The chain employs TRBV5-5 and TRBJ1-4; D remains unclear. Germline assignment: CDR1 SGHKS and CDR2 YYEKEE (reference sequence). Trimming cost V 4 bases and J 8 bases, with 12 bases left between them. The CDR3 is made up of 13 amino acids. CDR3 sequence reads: CASSPVGGEKLFF. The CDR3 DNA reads TGTGCCAGCAGCCCGGTTGGAGGAGAAAAACTGTTTTTT.

CDR3 nucleotide sequence: TGTGCCAGCAGTGTGGAACCGCTTGCCGAAGCTTTCTTT. Translation: CASSVEPLAEAFF. The chain recombines TRBV6-1 with TRBJ1-1; no definite D call. The germline CDR1 and CDR2 sequences are MNHNS and SASEGT. Trimming took off 4 bases at V and 8 bases at J, with 14 bases between the two ends. This CDR3 comprises 13 residues.